Each of the 19 T cell receptor beta chains below was sequenced from the same sample in a study of blood T cell repertoires in COVID-19. Produced via immunoSEQ multiplex PCR; TCRdb's table is partial and in-frame only. The sample includes 100,000 to 150,000 clones, 85% to 90% of them seen just once. Sequenced input: peripheral blood. These receptors were obtained from a man aged 55 to 69 with acute or convalescent COVID-19.

The chain combines TRBV27 with TRBJ2-1, with TRBD1 matching 7 bases. V was pared by 4 bases and J by 0 bases, with 15 bases of the junction left unmatched. The CDR3 runs 19 residues. Germline V CDR1 and CDR2: MNHEY, SMNVEV (reference sequence). CDR3 bases: TGTGCCAGCAGTTCCCCCTTTCGGACAGGCTCCAGCTCCTACAATGAGCAGTTCTTC. This translates into CASSSPFRTGSSSYNEQFF.

In its sample, this clone was seen once. This chain connects TRBV19 to TRBJ1-1; D call uncertain. Trimming removed 1 base at V and 0 bases at J, with 9 bases between. Germline CDR1 and CDR2: LNHDA and SQIVND (reference sequence). The CDR3 is 15 residues long. The CDR3 spells CASSIVGRLNTEAFF. CDR3 coding DNA: TGTGCCAGTAGTATAGTGGGCCGATTGAACACTGAAGCTTTCTTT.

The chain combines TRBV27 with TRBJ1-4; TRBD1 might be the D (5 bases). The CDR3 consists of 16 residues. With 0 bases removed from V and 0 bases from J, the gap between germline ends came to 8 bases. CDR1 is MNHEY and CDR2 is SMNVEV in the germline V gene (reference sequence). For the CDR3, the DNA is TGTGCCAGCAGTTTATCAGGGGTTGCAACTAATGAAAAACTGTTTTTT. It yields the protein CASSLSGVATNEKLFF.

Comments on this clone: Relative to the germline gene, one junction end is altered; a read error may explain this. The chain links TRBV20-1 to TRBJ2-7, with 8 bases identical to TRBD2. The germline CDR1 and CDR2 sequences are DFQATT and SNEGSKA (reference sequence). This CDR3 is 11 amino acids long. The CDR3 DNA sequence: TGCAGTGCTAGAGCGCAGGGACTAGGGGCATTC. Its protein is CSARAQGLGAF.

The genes are TRBV6-1 and TRBJ2-5, with a possible D match to TRBD2 (6 bases). Germline V gene lookup returns CDR1 MNHNS and CDR2 SASEGT. Trimming took 3 bases from V and 9 from J, leaving 14 bases between them. This CDR3 is 13 amino acids long. CDR3 protein: CASSDWDRRAQYF. CDR3 DNA sequence: TGTGCCAGCAGTGATTGGGACCGGAGGGCCCAGTACTTC.

CDR3 coding DNA: TGTGCCAGCAGAGTCCCAGGGGGGACGACGGGCTATGGCTACACCTTC. Its translation is CASRVPGGTTGYGYTF. The J gene is TRBJ1-2, the V gene TRBV21-1; TRBD1 is taken as the D call from the table, unchecked against the DNA. TRBV21-1 is tagged as a pseudogene. The CDR3 sequence is 16 residues long.

V gene TRBV7-2 combines with J gene TRBJ1-2; unclear D gene. CDR3 length: 14 residues. The germline CDR1 and CDR2 sequences are SGHTA and FQGNSA. The V and J ends lost 0 bases and 1 base respectively, with 6 bases between them. CDR3 loop: CASSLAAGNYGYTF. For the CDR3, the DNA is TGTGCCAGCAGCTTAGCGGCGGGTAACTATGGCTACACCTTC.

This chain connects TRBV10-3 to TRBJ2-7; D is perhaps TRBD1 (6 bases). Germline V gives CDR1 ENHRY, CDR2 SYGVKD. The germline V and J ends were trimmed by 2 bases and 2 bases, with 7 bases remaining between them. The CDR3 runs 13 residues. In nucleotides, the CDR3 is TGTGCCATCAGTGAGCAGGGGCCCTACGAGCAGTACTTC. Translating gives CAISEQGPYEQYF.

V is TRBV18 and J is TRBJ2-2; D unclear. The length of the CDR3 is 14 residues. Looked up from germline, CDR1 is KGHSH and CDR2 is LQKENI. The V end was cut by 3 bases, the J end by 5 bases, with 10 bases between. In nucleotides, the CDR3 is TGTGCCAGCTCACCGACACTTAATACCGGGGAGCTGTTTTTT. This sequence encodes CASSPTLNTGELFF.

CDR3 loop: CASSDPGGQGNSYEQYF. The CDR3 coding sequence is TGTGCCAGCAGCGACCCTGGGGGACAGGGAAATTCCTACGAGCAGTACTTC. The chain links TRBV7-9 to TRBJ2-7; 9 bases are a match to TRBD1. The CDR3 sequence is 17 residues long. The trim removed 5 bases at V and 1 base at J, leaving 12 bases unmatched. Germline loops: CDR1 SEHNR, CDR2 FQNEAQ (reference sequence).

The chain employs TRBV4-2 and TRBJ2-4; 9 positions agree with TRBD1. This CDR3 is 16 amino acids long. Germline V gives CDR1 LGHNA, CDR2 YNFKEQ. V lost 0 bases, J lost 7 bases, and 7 bases stayed unmatched. The CDR3 sequence is CASSQDSGQGNNIQYF. CDR3 DNA sequence: TGTGCCAGCAGCCAAGATTCGGGACAGGGTAATAACATTCAGTACTTC.

The chain employs TRBV6-2 or TRBV6-3 and TRBJ2-1; TRBD2 is a possible D gene (6 bases). The CDR3 sequence is 17 residues long. The V gene's germline CDR1 is MNHEY and CDR2 SVGEGT. V was shortened by 4 bases and J by 4 bases, with 20 bases between the two germline ends. DNA of the CDR3: TGTGCCAGCAGTTTGTGGGGTGGGGCGGGACGATACAATGAGCAGTTCTTC. Its protein product is CASSLWGGAGRYNEQFF.

Note on this clone: This same CDR3 is encoded by further DNA sequences in the sample. The CDR3 DNA is TGCGCCAGCAGCCAAGACGGGGGTAGCAATCAGCCCCAGCATTTT. Protein: CASSQDGGSNQPQHF. The chain combines TRBV4-3 with TRBJ1-5; tentative D call: TRBD1 (5 bases). The V end was cut by 0 bases, the J end by 0 bases, with 6 bases between. The CDR3 is 15 residues long. Germline V gene data show CDR1 as LGHNA and CDR2 as YSLEER.

CDR3: CACPPGQGFSPLHF. DNA for the CDR3: TGTGCCTGCCCCCCGGGACAGGGATTTTCACCCCTCCACTTT. The rearrangement links TRBV30 to TRBJ1-6; 9 bases map to TRBD1. Germline CDR1 reads GTSNPN; CDR2 reads SVGIG (reference sequence). Trimming removed 6 bases from V and 9 bases from J; junction bases left unmatched: 9. CDR3 length: 14 residues.

The chain employs TRBV6-5 and TRBJ2-2; maybe TRBD1 (6 bases). Trimming removed 6 bases at V and 7 bases at J, with 15 bases between. The CDR3 consists of 14 residues. Looked up from germline, CDR1 is MNHEY and CDR2 is SVGAGI. CDR3 nucleotides: TGTGCCAGCAGCAGACAACAGGGAAGCGGGGAGCTGTTTTTT. It is translated as CASSRQQGSGELFF.

This clone was seen a few times. The V call is TRBV13, the J call TRBJ1-6, with TRBD1 matching over 7 bases. V lost 4 bases to trimming and J lost 9 bases; unmatched junction nucleotides: 6. Germline CDR1 reads PRHDT; CDR2 reads FYEKMQ (reference sequence). This CDR3 comprises 14 residues. As DNA, the CDR3 is TGTGCCAGCAGCTCACAGGGGAATGGTTCACCCCTCCACTTT. Protein product: CASSSQGNGSPLHF.

The rearrangement uses TRBV6-5 and TRBJ1-3; D gene unclear. Trimming cost V 6 bases and J 4 bases, with 10 bases left between them. The CDR3 extends over 13 amino acids. CDR1 MNHEY and CDR2 SVGAGI come from the germline V gene. The DNA for the CDR3 is TGTGCCAGCAGGCCCCTGCGGGGAAACACCATATATTTT. Translation gives CASRPLRGNTIYF.

The gene calls are TRBV27 and TRBJ1-6; tentatively, D is TRBD1 (5 bases). Germline V gene data show CDR1 as MNHEY and CDR2 as SMNVEV (reference sequence). V was trimmed by 6 bases and J by 7 bases, leaving 16 bases between them. This CDR3 is 15 amino acids long. The DNA for the CDR3 is TGTGCCAGCAGGAACCTGGTAGGGGCAAATTCACCCCTCCACTTT. It specifies CASRNLVGANSPLHF.

The rearrangement links TRBV7-6 to TRBJ2-5, with TRBD2 matching 13 bases. V was pared by 5 bases and J by 3 bases, with 9 bases of the junction left unmatched. The CDR3 is made up of 17 amino acids. Germline CDR1 is SGHVS and CDR2 is FNYEAQ. The CDR3 DNA reads TGTGCCAGCAGCCCCGGACTAGCGGGAGCTGGGGAAGAGACCCAGTACTTC. This codes for CASSPGLAGAGEETQYF. Using reference TRBV7-6 and TRBJ2-5 for the parts outside the CDR3, the full variable domain is GAGVSQSPRYKVTKRGQDVALRCDPISGHVSLYWYRQALGQGPEFLTYFNYEAQQDKSGLPNDRFSAERPEGSISTLTIQRTEQRDSAMYRCASSPGLAGAGEETQYFGPGTRLLVL.